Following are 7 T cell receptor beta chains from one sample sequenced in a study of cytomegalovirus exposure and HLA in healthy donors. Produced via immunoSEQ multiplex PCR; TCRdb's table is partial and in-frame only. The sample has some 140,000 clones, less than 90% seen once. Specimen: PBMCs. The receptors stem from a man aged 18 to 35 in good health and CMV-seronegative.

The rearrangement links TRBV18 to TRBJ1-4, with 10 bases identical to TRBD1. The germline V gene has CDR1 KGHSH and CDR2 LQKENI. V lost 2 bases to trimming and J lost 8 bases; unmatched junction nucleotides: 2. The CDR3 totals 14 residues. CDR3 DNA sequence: TGTGCCAGCTCACCAGGGACAGGGGACGAAAAACTGTTTTTT. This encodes CASSPGTGDEKLFF.

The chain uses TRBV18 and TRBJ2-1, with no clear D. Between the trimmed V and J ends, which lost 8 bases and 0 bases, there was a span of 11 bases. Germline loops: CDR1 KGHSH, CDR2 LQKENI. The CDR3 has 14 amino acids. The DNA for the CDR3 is TGTGCCAGCCTAGTTACCGGCTCCTACAATGAGCAGTTCTTC. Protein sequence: CASLVTGSYNEQFF. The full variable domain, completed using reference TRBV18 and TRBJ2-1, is NAGVMQNPRHLVRRRGQEARLRCSPMKGHSHVYWYRQLPEEGLKFMVYLQKENIIDESGMPKERFSAEFPKEGPSILRIQQVVRGDSAAYFCASLVTGSYNEQFFGPGTRLTVL.

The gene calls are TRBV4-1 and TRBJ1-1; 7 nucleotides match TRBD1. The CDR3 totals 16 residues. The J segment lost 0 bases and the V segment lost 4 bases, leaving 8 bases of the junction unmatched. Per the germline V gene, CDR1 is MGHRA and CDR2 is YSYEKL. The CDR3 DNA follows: TGCGCCAGCAGCCCCCAAGGGGGCCACATGAACACTGAAGCTTTCTTT. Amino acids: CASSPQGGHMNTEAFF.

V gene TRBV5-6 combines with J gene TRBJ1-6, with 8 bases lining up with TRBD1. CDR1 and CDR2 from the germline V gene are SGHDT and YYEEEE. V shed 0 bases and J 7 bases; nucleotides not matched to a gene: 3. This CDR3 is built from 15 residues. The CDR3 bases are TGTGCCAGCAGCTTGGGGACAGGGTGGAATTCACCCCTCCACTTT. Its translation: CASSLGTGWNSPLHF.

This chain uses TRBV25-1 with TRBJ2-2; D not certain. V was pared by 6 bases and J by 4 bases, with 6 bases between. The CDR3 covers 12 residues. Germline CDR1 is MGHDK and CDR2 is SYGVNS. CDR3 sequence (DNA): TGTGCCAGCAGGGTGAGCACCGGGGAGCTGTTTTTT. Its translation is CASRVSTGELFF.

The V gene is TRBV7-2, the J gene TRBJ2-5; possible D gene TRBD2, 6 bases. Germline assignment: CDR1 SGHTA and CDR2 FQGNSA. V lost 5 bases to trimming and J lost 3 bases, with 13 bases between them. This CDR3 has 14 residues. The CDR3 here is CASSRRDFKETQYF. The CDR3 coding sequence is TGTGCCAGCAGCCGGCGGGACTTCAAAGAGACCCAGTACTTC.

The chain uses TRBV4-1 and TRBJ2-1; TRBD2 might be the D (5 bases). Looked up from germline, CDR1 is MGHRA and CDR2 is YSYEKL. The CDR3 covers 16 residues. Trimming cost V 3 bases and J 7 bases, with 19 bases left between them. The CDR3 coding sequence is TGCGCCAGCAGCCAGGTCGTCAGAGGGTCTTGGAATGAGCAGTTCTTC. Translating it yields CASSQVVRGSWNEQFF.